This T cell receptor (beta chain) was identified in a study of cytomegalovirus exposure and HLA in healthy donors. This clone was counted a few times. The antigen is not known. The CDR3 is 15 amino acids. Germline V gene data show CDR1 as LNHDA and CDR2 as SQIVND (reference sequence). V was pared by 3 bases and J by 2 bases, with 11 bases between. Vbeta (60) and Jbeta (13) primers were used in the PCR. Repertoires were generated with immunoSEQ multiplex PCR, while TCRdb's copy carries only in-frame clones and drops some. The table records more than 95,000 clones, roughly 80% of them present only once. Regarding the study as a whole: Most sequenced TCRs were rare (though some public TCRs occurred in many donors). Reported performance of the classifier showed diagnosis of cytomegalovirus status with high specificity and sensitivity. An assumption of roughly uniform sequencing depth across donors underlay the presence/absence analyses. TCR beta V segments were, for the most part, productive about 87% or about 30% of the time in an earlier analysis.

Source material: PBMCs. The rearrangement joins TRBV19 to TRBJ1-3; a possible D gene is TRBD1 (6 bases). This clonotype was obtained from a man aged 50 to 60 in good health and CMV-seropositive. For the CDR3, the DNA is TGTGCCAGTAGTATCCAGGGGATGGCTGGAAACACCATATATTTT. This gives the protein CASSIQGMAGNTIYF.